The sequence of this T cell receptor (beta chain) was determined in a study of T cells after yellow fever vaccination. Study findings and constraints: High-abundance clonotypes from the bulk population could contaminate FACS-sorted repertoires.

To note about this clonotype: Its target is not known.

UMIs were added to TCR cDNA along with a universal primer site when it was made by 5'RACE template switching. Using its own MiXCR run on the 5' RACE reads, TCRdb lists one record per CDR3 protein. Of some 560,000 distinct CDR3 sequences detected, approximately 21% appear once; the ten largest clones hold roughly an eighth. V shed 5 bases and J shed 0 bases, with 13 bases lying between them. The CDR3 is made up of 15 amino acids. The chain combines TRBV12-3 or TRBV12-4 with TRBJ1-1; no clear D gene. Sequenced material: PBMCs, taken 15 days after the yellow fever booster vaccination. The TCR was taken from a man aged 25-40 years who received the YFV17D yellow fever vaccine. The CDR3 DNA sequence: TGTGCCAGCAGTGATCACGGGTTAATGAACACTGAAGCTTTCTTT. Translating it yields CASSDHGLMNTEAFF.